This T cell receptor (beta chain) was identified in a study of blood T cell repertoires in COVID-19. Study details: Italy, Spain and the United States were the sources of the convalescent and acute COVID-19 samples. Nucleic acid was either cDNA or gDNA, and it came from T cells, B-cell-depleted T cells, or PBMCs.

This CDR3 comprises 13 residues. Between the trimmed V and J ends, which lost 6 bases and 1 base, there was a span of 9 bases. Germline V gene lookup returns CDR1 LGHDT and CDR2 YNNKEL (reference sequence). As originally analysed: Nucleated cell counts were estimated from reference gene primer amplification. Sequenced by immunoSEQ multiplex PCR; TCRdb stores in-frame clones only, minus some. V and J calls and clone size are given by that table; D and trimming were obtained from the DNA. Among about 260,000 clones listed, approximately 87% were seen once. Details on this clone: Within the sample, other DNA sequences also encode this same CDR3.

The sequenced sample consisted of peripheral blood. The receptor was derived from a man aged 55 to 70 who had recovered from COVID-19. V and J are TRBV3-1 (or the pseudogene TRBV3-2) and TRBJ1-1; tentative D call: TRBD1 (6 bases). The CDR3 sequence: CASRRTANTEAFF. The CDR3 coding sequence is TGTGCCAGCAGAAGGACAGCGAACACTGAAGCTTTCTTT.